Detailed here is one T cell receptor (beta chain). The sample has other DNA sequences that encode this CDR3 too. Per the authors' pipeline: Amplification of reference gene primers provided the estimated nucleated cell counts. Sequencing was performed with immunoSEQ multiplex PCR; in TCRdb, only in-frame clones are kept and a portion is missing. The V and J calls and clone size were taken over from that table, and D and trimming were inferred from the DNA. The sample holds under 400,000 clones; 70% to 90% are singletons and the top ten take about 10%. This record belongs to a study of blood T cell repertoires in COVID-19. Study at large: Material from acute and convalescent COVID-19 was sourced from the United States, Italy and Spain. The analysed material was cDNA or gDNA that came from T cells, B-cell-depleted T cells, or PBMCs.

Patients in Seattle were enrolled during active infection, then followed longitudinally. The CDR3 sequence is 13 residues long. CDR1 and CDR2 (germline): KGHSH, LQKENI. Trimming cost V 3 bases and J 3 bases, with 9 bases left between them. This sequence joins TRBV18 and TRBJ2-7, with D perhaps matching TRBD1 (6 bases). The origin of this receptor is a woman younger than 45 with COVID-19, enrolled during active disease. Sequencing was carried out using peripheral blood. The CDR3 loop is CASSPGQFYEQYF. For the CDR3, the DNA is TGTGCCAGCTCACCGGGACAATTCTACGAGCAGTACTTC.